What follows are 19 T cell receptor beta chains derived from one specimen sequenced in a study of CD8+CD57+ T cells in acquired aplastic anemia (dated by TCRdb to 2017 to 2018). TCRdb records Illumina HiSeq 2000 as the sequencer. Profiling of TCR beta VDJ combinations and CDR3 sequences used genomic DNA as the template. TCRdb redid the processing of the public reads, applying fastp at Q25 and MiXCR, and retained in-frame beta chains. Here each entry gathers all rows of one CDR3 protein and keeps the most common genes and DNA. Here the sample has over 200,000 distinct CDR3 sequences; around 60% occur a single time. Approximately 30% of the sample lies in the top ten. What was sequenced was sorted CD4+, CD8+, or CD8+CD57+ T cells (not recorded which) from PBMCs. The source is a human donor in good health.

Note on this clonotype: Germline is not matched at one junction end, which may reflect a read error. The chain uses TRBV7-8 and TRBJ1-3; weak D call: TRBD1 (5 bases). CDR3 size: 14 residues. Germline V gene lookup returns CDR1 SGHVS and CDR2 FQNEAQ. CDR3 region: CASSLAGVGNTMYF. CDR3 DNA sequence: TGTGCCAGCAGCTTAGCAGGGGTAGGAAACACCATGTATTTT.

This clonotype came up many times. The V gene is TRBV20-1, the J gene TRBJ2-3, with D perhaps TRBD1 or TRBD2 (5 bases each). There are 15 residues in the CDR3. Germline V lookup: CDR1 DFQATT, CDR2 SNEGSKA (reference sequence). Between the trimmed V and J ends, which lost 6 bases and 2 bases, there was a span of 18 bases. The CDR3 reads CSARQSGQNTDTQYF. DNA of the CDR3: TGCAGTGCCCGACAAAGCGGACAAAACACAGATACGCAGTATTTT.

This sequence joins TRBV29-1 and TRBJ1-1, with D unresolved. The germline V and J ends were trimmed by 4 bases and 1 base, with 16 bases remaining between them. Germline V lookup: CDR1 SQVTM, CDR2 ANQGSEA. CDR3 size: 15 residues. The CDR3 is CSVGSDIGENTEAFF. The CDR3 bases are TGCAGCGTTGGGTCTGATATTGGAGAGAACACTGAAGCTTTCTTT.

At least ten counts were recorded for this clonotype. This chain joins TRBV5-4 and TRBJ2-1, with D possibly TRBD2 on 5 matching bases. Looked up from germline, CDR1 is SGHNT and CDR2 is YYREEE (reference sequence). The CDR3 extends over 11 amino acids. Trimming left V 0 bases short and J 10 bases short, with 5 bases between. This chain's CDR3 is CASSLGLEQFF. CDR3 nucleotide sequence: TGTGCCAGCAGCTTGGGACTAGAGCAGTTCTTC.

This clonotype has ten or more counts. The chain links TRBV28 to TRBJ1-6; 9 bases align to TRBD1. The V segment lost 7 bases and the J segment 9 bases; nucleotides outside the gene matches: 7. The CDR3 spans 14 residues. The germline CDR1 and CDR2 sequences are MDHEN and SYDVKM. DNA for the CDR3: TGTGCCAGCACCCCGGGACAGGGTGTTTCACCCCTCCACTTT. Its protein is CASTPGQGVSPLHF.

This sequence joins TRBV7-6 and TRBJ2-6; D might be TRBD1 (5 bases). The germline V and J ends were trimmed by 4 bases and 0 bases, with 10 bases remaining between them. The CDR3 covers 16 residues. CDR1 and CDR2 from the germline V gene are SGHVS and FNYEAQ. The CDR3 loop is CASSSRQNSGANVLTF. The CDR3 DNA follows: TGTGCCAGCAGCTCCCGACAGAACTCTGGGGCCAACGTCCTGACTTTC.

This clonotype is a singleton in its sample. V is TRBV7-9 and J is TRBJ2-5; D gene ambiguous. CDR3 size: 17 residues. Germline CDR1 and CDR2: SEHNR and FQNEAQ (reference sequence). Trimming pared 1 base from V and 3 bases from J, leaving 18 bases between. The CDR3 coding sequence is TGTGCCAGCAGCTTAGGGGTAAATGAGCAGAGGAAAGAGACCCAGTACTTC. Translating it yields CASSLGVNEQRKETQYF.

The genes are TRBV2 and TRBJ1-3; a weak D match, TRBD1 (5 bases). This CDR3 has 15 residues. Trimming removed 3 bases at V and 4 bases at J, with 13 bases between. Germline V gene lookup returns CDR1 SNHLY and CDR2 FYNNEI. The CDR3 sequence: CASSDAGWSGNTIYF. As DNA, the CDR3 is TGTGCCAGCAGTGACGCAGGGTGGTCGGGAAACACCATATATTTT.

The rearrangement uses TRBV7-9 and TRBJ2-7, with 7 bases matching TRBD2. This CDR3 is built from 16 residues. Germline V gene data show CDR1 as SEHNR and CDR2 as FQNEAQ (reference sequence). V trimming: 5 bases; J trimming: 7 bases; junction bases outside the gene matches: 17. This CDR3 reads CASSHPWGEGPEEQYF. CDR3 in DNA: TGTGCCAGCAGCCACCCATGGGGGGAGGGCCCGGAAGAGCAGTACTTC.

This chain connects TRBV19 to TRBJ1-1, with a tentative D call TRBD1 (5 bases). Trimming left V 7 bases short and J 10 bases short, with 22 bases between. Germline values: CDR1 LNHDA, CDR2 SQIVND (reference sequence). The CDR3 length is 14 residues. The CDR3 region is CASTLTGRTPGAFF. The CDR3 nucleotides read TGTGCCAGTACCCTAACAGGACGGACGCCCGGAGCTTTCTTT.

The gene calls are TRBV19 and TRBJ2-7, with D unresolved. V shed 5 bases and J shed 2 bases, with 10 bases lying between them. This CDR3 comprises 13 residues. Germline V gives CDR1 LNHDA, CDR2 SQIVND (reference sequence). Here the CDR3 DNA reads TGTGCCAGTAGTGGTAGTCCAACCTACGAGCAGTACTTC. Encoded protein: CASSGSPTYEQYF.

The rearrangement links TRBV10-3 to TRBJ2-3, with a weak D call TRBD2 (7 bases). Trimming pared 7 bases from V and 11 bases from J, leaving 25 bases between. The germline gives CDR1 ENHRY, CDR2 SYGVKD. CDR3 size: 15 residues. The CDR3 reads CAIMGGGGTYNEQYF. The CDR3 nucleotides read TGTGCCATCATGGGGGGCGGGGGAACCTACAATGAGCAGTATTTT.

The chain links TRBV20-1 to TRBJ1-6; D unresolved. CDR3 length: 16 amino acids. The V gene's germline CDR1 is DFQATT and CDR2 SNEGSKA (reference sequence). The V end lost 2 bases, the J end lost 0 bases, and 11 bases lay between the germline ends. Here the CDR3 reads CSARWTLASYNSPLHF. CDR3 coding DNA: TGCAGTGCTAGATGGACCCTCGCCTCCTATAATTCACCCCTCCACTTT.

This clonotype was seen once. The rearrangement uses TRBV7-2 and TRBJ2-3; the match to TRBD1 covers 10 bases. Germline V gene data show CDR1 as SGHTA and CDR2 as FQGNSA. Germline trimming cut 0 bases from V and 4 bases from J; bases unmatched to any gene: 4. The CDR3 runs 16 residues. The CDR3 loop is CASSLAPGQGADTQYF. CDR3 DNA sequence: TGTGCCAGCAGCTTAGCGCCTGGACAGGGGGCAGATACGCAGTATTTT.

Comments on this clonotype: This sequence may be a read error, since a much larger clone differs from it by one base. The genes are TRBV12-3 or TRBV12-4 and TRBJ2-7; D remains unclear. V was pared by 2 bases and J by 1 base, with 6 bases between. The CDR3 covers 13 residues. The CDR3 is CASSLQQSYEQYF. Written as DNA, the CDR3 is TGTGCCAGCAGTTTACAGCAGTCCTACGAGCAGTACTTC.

V gene TRBV19 combines with J gene TRBJ1-2; D gene unclear. Germline V gene lookup returns CDR1 LNHDA and CDR2 SQIVND (reference sequence). Trimming took 7 bases from V and 2 from J, leaving 11 bases between them. The CDR3 consists of 13 residues. CDR3 region: CASNGDWNYGYTF. The CDR3 DNA reads TGTGCCAGTAACGGGGATTGGAACTATGGCTACACCTTC.

This chain connects TRBV10-2 to TRBJ1-2; no clear D. The length of the CDR3 is 14 residues. CDR1 and CDR2 (germline): WSHSY, SAAADI. Trimming shortened V by 4 bases and J by 7 bases, and 16 bases separated the two germline ends. CDR3 bases: TGCGCCAGCAGTGGGGAACAGCGGGTTGGTGGCTACACCTTC. Its protein product is CASSGEQRVGGYTF.

This clonotype occurred many times. The chain has TRBV24-1 and TRBJ2-5; 12 bases line up with TRBD2. The germline CDR1 and CDR2 sequences are KGHDR and SFDVKD. The CDR3 runs to 17 residues. J gave up 2 bases and V 4 bases, and 7 bases lay outside the gene matches. This chain's CDR3 is CATSDLPGLAGQETQYF. CDR3 bases: TGTGCCACCAGTGACTTACCCGGACTAGCGGGGCAAGAGACCCAGTACTTC.

The chain's CDR3 is CASSQMGREGQFF. The CDR3 DNA is TGCGCCAGCAGCCAGATGGGGCGGGAAGGACAGTTCTTC. This chain joins TRBV10-1 and TRBJ2-1, with TRBD2 as a possible D gene (6 bases). V gave up 6 bases and J gave up 13 bases, with 19 bases separating them. CDR3 length: 13 residues. Germline-derived CDR1 and CDR2 are WNHNN and SYGVQD (reference sequence).